This T cell receptor (beta chain) emerged from a study of cytomegalovirus exposure and HLA in healthy donors. Whole-study findings and limits: Researchers reported in a later analysis that a missense DCLRE1C variant was tied to TCR beta V- and J-gene trimming. Likely technical artifact: a cluster of highly shared sequence variants. CMV serostatus stood as the only immune exposure information on hand.

Trimming took 6 bases from V and 4 from J, leaving 10 bases between them. The germline gives CDR1 MNHEY, CDR2 SVGAGI. The CDR3 sequence is 13 residues long. A note on this clone: Its matching antigen is unknown.

The PCR was carried out with 60 Vbeta primers and 13 Jbeta primers. Using immunoSEQ multiplex PCR, the repertoire was profiled, and TCRdb retains in-frame clones only, with some absent. This sample carries 120,000 to 150,000 clones, around 79% of them seen once, and the ten largest clones take around 3.1%. Source material: PBMCs. The chain uses TRBV6-5 and TRBJ1-5; tentative D call: TRBD1 (5 bases). The source is a female donor in good health and CMV-seronegative. The CDR3: CASRYDSNQPQHF. The CDR3 bases are TGTGCCAGCAGATACGACAGTAATCAGCCCCAGCATTTT.